Listed here are 9 T cell receptor beta chains from one sample, sequenced in a study of cytomegalovirus exposure and HLA in healthy donors. The PCR had 60 Vbeta and 13 Jbeta primers. Assay: immunoSEQ multiplex PCR; the TCRdb copy retains only in-frame clones and omits some. Among about 97,000 clones listed, around 81% were seen once. The material sequenced was PBMCs. The receptors here all came from a man aged 35-49 years in good health and CMV-seropositive.

This clone was counted a few times. This chain uses TRBV29-1 with TRBJ1-1, with D unclear. V was trimmed by 6 bases and J by 4 bases, leaving 12 bases between them. CDR1 and CDR2 from the germline V gene are SQVTM and ANQGSEA. The CDR3 has 12 amino acids. In DNA, the CDR3 is TGCAGCGTCCTAAGTGGAGGCACTGAAGCTTTCTTT. Residues: CSVLSGGTEAFF. The full variable domain, with the rest looked up from reference TRBV29-1 and TRBJ1-1, is SAVISQKPSRDICQRGTSLTIQCQVDSQVTMMFWYRQQPGQSLTLIATANQGSEATYESGFVIDKFPISRPNLTFSTLTVSNMSPEDSSIYLCSVLSGGTEAFFGQGTRLTVV.

This clone has more than one count but fewer than ten. The chain links TRBV5-1 to TRBJ2-7; 9 bases agree with TRBD1. Germline V lookup: CDR1 SGHRS, CDR2 YFSETQ. Losses at the gene ends were 0 bases for V and 7 bases for J; bases not matched to a gene: 8. CDR3 length: 15 residues. CDR3 residues: CASSLGGTGWGEQYF. CDR3 bases: TGCGCCAGCAGCTTGGGGGGGACAGGGTGGGGAGAGCAGTACTTC.

This clone was observed once. Other DNA sequences in the sample encode the same CDR3. The chain couples TRBV6-1 to TRBJ1-1, with 7 nucleotides matching TRBD1. After removal of 6 bases from V and 0 bases from J, the junction contained 7 bases not matched to a gene. This CDR3 contains 15 residues. Germline CDR1 is MNHNS and CDR2 is SASEGT. The CDR3 loop is CASRDRDRVNTEAFF. The CDR3 DNA reads as TGTGCCAGCAGAGATAGAGACAGGGTGAACACTGAAGCTTTCTTT.

The V and J genes are TRBV18 and TRBJ1-1; 11 bases line up with TRBD1. CDR1 is KGHSH and CDR2 is LQKENI in the germline V gene. The trim removed 5 bases at V and 9 bases at J, leaving 5 bases unmatched. The CDR3 is made up of 13 amino acids. The CDR3 loop is CASSTGQGVQAFF. CDR3 sequence (DNA): TGTGCCAGCTCAACGGGACAGGGGGTTCAAGCTTTCTTT.

This clone was seen a handful of times. This chain joins TRBV9 and TRBJ1-2; 7 nucleotides align to TRBD1. Per the germline V gene, CDR1 is SGDLS and CDR2 is YYNGEE. V lost 3 bases and J lost 4; bases outside the gene matches: 6. The CDR3 is made up of 14 amino acids. The CDR3 region is CASSGRQGSYGYTF. The DNA for the CDR3 is TGTGCCAGCAGCGGACGACAGGGAAGCTATGGCTACACCTTC.

V and J are TRBV9 and TRBJ2-2; the D is unclear. CDR1 is SGDLS, CDR2 YYNGEE, per germline. V was shortened by 4 bases and J by 6 bases, with 19 bases between the two germline ends. The CDR3 extends over 16 amino acids. The CDR3 DNA sequence: TGTGCCAGCAGCCCCCTGGCCCCCCGATTGCCCGGGGAGCTGTTTTTT. It encodes CASSPLAPRLPGELFF.

This clone has only one observation. The chain combines TRBV7-2 with TRBJ2-7, with TRBD1 matching over 9 bases. V dropped 3 bases and J dropped 3; count of bases not matched to a gene: 6. Germline loops: CDR1 SGHTA, CDR2 FQGNSA. This CDR3 contains 15 residues. For the CDR3, the DNA is TGTGCCAGCAGCTTCCTCGCGGGACAGGGCTACGAGCAGTACTTC. Translating gives CASSFLAGQGYEQYF.

This rearrangement joins TRBV7-9 to TRBJ1-2; 8 bases match TRBD1. CDR1 and CDR2 from the germline V gene are SEHNR and FQNEAQ (reference sequence). After removal of 4 bases from V and 5 bases from J, the junction contained 6 bases not matched to a gene. This CDR3 region has 14 residues. The CDR3 DNA is TGTGCCAGCAGCTCCGGGACAGGAGGGTATGGCTACACCTTC. As protein: CASSSGTGGYGYTF. Drawing the rest from reference TRBV7-9 and TRBJ1-2, the complete variable domain is DTGVSQNPRHKITKRGQNVTFRCDPISEHNRLYWYRQTLGQGPEFLTYFQNEAQLEKSRLLSDRFSAERPKGSFSTLEIQRTEQGDSAMYLCASSSGTGGYGYTFGSGTRLTVV.

This chain uses TRBV6-5 with TRBJ2-7, with D unclear. Deletions cut 6 bases from V and 3 bases from J, with 12 bases between. The CDR3 covers 13 residues. CDR1 and CDR2 from the germline V gene are MNHEY and SVGAGI. The chain's CDR3 is CASRTNAVYEQYF. The CDR3 DNA follows: TGTGCCAGCAGAACAAATGCCGTCTACGAGCAGTACTTC.